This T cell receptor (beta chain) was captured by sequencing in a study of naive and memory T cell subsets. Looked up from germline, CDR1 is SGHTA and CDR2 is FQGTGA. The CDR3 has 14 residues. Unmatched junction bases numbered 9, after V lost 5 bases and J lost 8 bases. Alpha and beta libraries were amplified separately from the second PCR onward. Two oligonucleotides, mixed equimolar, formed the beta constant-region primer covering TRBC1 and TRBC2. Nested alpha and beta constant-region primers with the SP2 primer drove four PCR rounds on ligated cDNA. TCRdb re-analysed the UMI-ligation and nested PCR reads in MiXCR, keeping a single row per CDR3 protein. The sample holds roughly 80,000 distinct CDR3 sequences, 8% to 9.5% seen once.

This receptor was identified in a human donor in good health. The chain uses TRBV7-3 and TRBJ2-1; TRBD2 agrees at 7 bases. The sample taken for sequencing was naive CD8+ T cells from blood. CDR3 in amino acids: CASSPSNRGDEQFF. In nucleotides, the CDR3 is TGTGCCAGCAGCCCGAGCAACCGGGGGGATGAGCAGTTCTTC.